Included here is one T cell receptor (beta chain) sequence, with context. Here immunoSEQ multiplex PCR was the method, and the copy in TCRdb shows in-frame clones only, minus some. Of 130,000 to 150,000 clones in the sample, approximately 84% were seen once. The CDR3 runs 16 residues. Per the germline V gene, CDR1 is ENHRY and CDR2 is SYGVKD. Germline trimming cut 3 bases from V and 0 bases from J; bases unmatched to any gene: 5. The record originates from a study of blood T cell repertoires in COVID-19. Across the whole study: Samples taken during acute and convalescent COVID-19 were collected in the United States, Italy and Spain. T cells, B-cell-depleted T cells, or PBMCs provided the cDNA or gDNA that served as material.

This TCR was sampled from a human donor with acute or convalescent COVID-19. The donor label of this sample is uncertain. The chain recombines TRBV10-3 with TRBJ2-3, with TRBD2 matching over 8 bases. Sequences were obtained from peripheral blood. The DNA of the CDR3 is TGTGCCATCAGTGACTCACTAGCGGAAAGCACAGATACGCAGTATTTT. This sequence encodes CAISDSLAESTDTQYF.